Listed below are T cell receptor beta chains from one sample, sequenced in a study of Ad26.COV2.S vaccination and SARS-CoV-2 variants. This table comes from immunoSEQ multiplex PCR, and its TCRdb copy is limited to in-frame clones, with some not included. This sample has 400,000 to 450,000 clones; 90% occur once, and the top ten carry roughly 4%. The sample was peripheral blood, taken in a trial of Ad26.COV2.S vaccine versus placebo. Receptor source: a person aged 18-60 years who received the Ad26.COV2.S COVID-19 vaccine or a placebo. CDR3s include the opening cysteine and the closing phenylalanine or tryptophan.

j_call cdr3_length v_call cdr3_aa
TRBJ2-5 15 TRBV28 CASSLGSAEKETQYF
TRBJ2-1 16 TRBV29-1 CSVEYSTPASYNEQFF
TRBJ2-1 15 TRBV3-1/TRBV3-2 CASSPRQTSYNEQFF
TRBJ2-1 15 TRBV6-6 CASSPTAGIFDEQFF
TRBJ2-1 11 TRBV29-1 CSVADPSEQFF
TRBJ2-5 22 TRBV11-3 CASSLESLEGLAGVRIQETQYF
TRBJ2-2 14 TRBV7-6 CASSLAGNTGELFF
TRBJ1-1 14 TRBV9 CASSVRTVNTEAFF
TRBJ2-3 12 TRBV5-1 CASGRSTDTQYF
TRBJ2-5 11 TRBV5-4 CASGDVETQYF
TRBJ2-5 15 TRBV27 CASSLSPSGSETQYF
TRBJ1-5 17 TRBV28 CASSLGTGREVNQPQHF
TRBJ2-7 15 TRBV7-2 CASSPPGMRGPEQYF
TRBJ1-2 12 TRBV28 CASKGGFYGYTF
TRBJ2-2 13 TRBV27 CASSRGDSGELFF
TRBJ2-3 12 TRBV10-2 CASSESSDTQYF
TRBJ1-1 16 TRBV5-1 CASSLVGGTGYTEAFF
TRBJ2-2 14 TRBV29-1 CSAMTRTNTGELFF
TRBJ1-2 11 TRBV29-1 CSVLGVGGYTF
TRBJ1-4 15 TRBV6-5 CASKFVPTSGEKLFF
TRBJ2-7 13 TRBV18 CASSPGTDYEQYF
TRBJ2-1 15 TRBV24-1 CATSDSGLADNEQFF
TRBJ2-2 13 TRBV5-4 CASSLGQTGELFF
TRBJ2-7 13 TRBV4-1 CASSQDLLREQYF
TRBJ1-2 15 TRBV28 CASIEPDRQGYGYTF
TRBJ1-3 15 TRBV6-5 CASSPTGSAGNTIYF
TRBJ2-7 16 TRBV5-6 CASSPRGGSLSYEQYF
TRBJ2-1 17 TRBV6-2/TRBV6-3 CASSPQTGTSSYNEQFF
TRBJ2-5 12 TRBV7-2 CASSPRRETQYF
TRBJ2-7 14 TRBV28 CASSNRGKVYEQYF
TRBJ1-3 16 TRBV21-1 CASSKGDRGFGNTIYF
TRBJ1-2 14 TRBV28 CASSSPAGDYGYTF
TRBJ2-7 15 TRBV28 CASSWGLAGSYEQYF
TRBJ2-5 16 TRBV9 CASSVDAEVGQETQYF
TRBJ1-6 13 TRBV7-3 CASSERSNSPLHF
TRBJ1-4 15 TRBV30 CAWSVTGGKGEKLFF
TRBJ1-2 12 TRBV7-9 CASSPGLYGYTF
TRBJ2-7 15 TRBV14 CASSPLPGQVYEQYF
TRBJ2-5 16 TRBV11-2 CASSLDRDSGTETQYF
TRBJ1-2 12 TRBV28 CASSVVERGYTF
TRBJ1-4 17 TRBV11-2 CASSPYWRDSYLEKLFF
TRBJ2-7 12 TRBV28 CATVAGVYEQYF
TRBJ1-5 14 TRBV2 CASRISEERQPQHF
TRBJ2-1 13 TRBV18 CASSPGRYNEQFF
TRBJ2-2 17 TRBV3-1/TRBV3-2 CASSPNQRAKGTGELFF
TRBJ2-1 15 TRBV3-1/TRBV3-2 CASSRSGTRIVEQFF
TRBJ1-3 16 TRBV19 CASHSTEGSSGNTIYF
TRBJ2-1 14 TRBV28 CASSSFSSYNEQFF
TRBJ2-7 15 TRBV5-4 CASSPGRVGTYEQYF
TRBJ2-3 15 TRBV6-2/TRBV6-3 CASSYPPEGTDTQYF
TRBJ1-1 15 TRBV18 CASSPQRQGRTEAFF
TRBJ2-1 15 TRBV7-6 CASSLGPGDGNEQFF
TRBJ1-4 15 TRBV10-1 CASSEIWGQSEKLFF